Listed here are 2 T cell receptor beta chains from one sample, sequenced in a study of T-cell reconstitution after alpha-beta-depleted transplantation in children. TCRbeta library preparation incorporated unique molecular identifiers. MiXCR was run by TCRdb on the PCR reads, yielding one entry per CDR3 protein. The table lists roughly 500,000 distinct CDR3 sequences, around a third of them singletons. This specimen consisted of PBMCs from the stem cell graft donor, obtained from the stem cell graft. All receptors come from a human donor who donated a stem cell graft to a child with aplastic anemia.

This clonotype was seen only a few times. The rearrangement links TRBV7-6 to TRBJ2-7, with 12 bases that match TRBD2. Germline lookup yields CDR1 SGHVS and CDR2 FNYEAQ. V lost 5 bases, J lost 2 bases, and 4 bases stayed unmatched. The CDR3 is 15 amino acids. CDR3 in DNA: TGTGCCAGCAGCCTAAGACTAGCGGGAGCCTACGAGCAGTACTTC. Translated: CASSLRLAGAYEQYF.

The rearrangement joins TRBV7-3 to TRBJ2-1; 8 positions agree with TRBD2. The CDR3 loop spans 15 amino acids. Germline V CDR1 and CDR2: SGHTA, FQGTGA. V shed 3 bases and J 4 bases; nucleotides not matched to a gene: 5. The CDR3 DNA reads as TGTGCCAGCAGCTTGTTTAGCGGGAAGTACAATGAGCAGTTCTTC. This translates into CASSLFSGKYNEQFF.